The subject of this entry is one T cell receptor beta chain. Profiling relied on immunoSEQ multiplex PCR, and the TCRdb table lists in-frame clones only, not all of them. The repertoire holds some 130,000 clones, with approximately 91% as singletons. This sample was included in a study of T cell responses to AZD1222 COVID-19 vaccine. The receptor comes from an adult who received the AZD1222 COVID-19 vaccine. The input for sequencing was peripheral blood, taken 28 days after the second AZD1222 dose.

CDR3 sequence (DNA): TGCAGTAGCGTACCGAATGAGCAGTTCTTC. This encodes CSSVPNEQFF. The chain combines TRBV20-1 with TRBJ2-1; D is uncertain. V shed 8 bases and J shed 7 bases, with 9 bases lying between them. The CDR3 extends over 10 amino acids. Germline lookup yields CDR1 DFQATT and CDR2 SNEGSKA (reference sequence).